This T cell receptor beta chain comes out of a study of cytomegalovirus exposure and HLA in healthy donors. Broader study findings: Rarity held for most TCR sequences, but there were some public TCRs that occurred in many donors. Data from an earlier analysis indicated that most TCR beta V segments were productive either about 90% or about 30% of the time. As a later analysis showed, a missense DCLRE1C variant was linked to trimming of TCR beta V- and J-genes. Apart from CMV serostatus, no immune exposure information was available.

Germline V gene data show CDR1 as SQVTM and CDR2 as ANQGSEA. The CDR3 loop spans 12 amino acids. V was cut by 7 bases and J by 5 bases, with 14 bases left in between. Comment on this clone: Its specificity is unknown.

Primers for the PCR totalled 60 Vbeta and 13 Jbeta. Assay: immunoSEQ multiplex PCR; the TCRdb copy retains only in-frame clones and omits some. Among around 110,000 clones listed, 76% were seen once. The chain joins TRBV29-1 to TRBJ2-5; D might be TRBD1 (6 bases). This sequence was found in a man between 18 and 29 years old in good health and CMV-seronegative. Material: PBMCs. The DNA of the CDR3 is TGCAGCGCCTCAGGGGATCGGGAGACCCAGTACTTC. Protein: CSASGDRETQYF.